Listed here are 29 T cell receptor beta chains from one sample, sequenced in a study of memory B cells and T cells in multiple sclerosis. Sequencing used immunoSEQ multiplex PCR; TCRdb keeps in-frame clones, though not all of them. The table records 40,000 to 50,000 clones, about 80% of them present only once. After stimulus-free culture, autoproliferating CFSE-dim and non-proliferating CFSE-high T cells were sequenced separately. Replicate wells were pooled after six to eight days of stimulus-free culture of roughly 5x10^7 CFSE-labeled PBMCs. Their specific antigens are unknown. The sequenced material came from PBMCs from blood kept in culture. The receptors derive from a human donor with multiple sclerosis.

The J gene is TRBJ1-2, the V gene TRBV4-3; D gene ambiguous. The CDR3 is made up of 16 amino acids. CDR1 and CDR2 from the germline V gene are LGHNA and YSLEER. Trimming took off 0 bases at V and 3 bases at J, with 14 bases between the two ends. The chain's CDR3 is CASSQDLSGQYYGYTF. In DNA, the CDR3 is TGCGCCAGCAGCCAAGATCTTTCGGGTCAGTACTATGGCTACACCTTC.

The V gene is TRBV11-2, the J gene TRBJ2-7; D not certain. This CDR3 comprises 12 residues. Trimming took 8 bases from V and 0 from J, leaving 8 bases between them. From germline, CDR1 is SGHAT and CDR2 FQNNGV. The CDR3 DNA sequence: TGTGCCAGCGGACCGAGCTCCTACGAGCAGTACTTC. The encoded protein is CASGPSSYEQYF.

This chain uses TRBV11-2 with TRBJ1-1, with TRBD1 matching 7 bases. The CDR3 extends over 15 amino acids. V was clipped by 4 bases and J by 2 bases; unmatched bases: 7. From germline, CDR1 is SGHAT and CDR2 FQNNGV. The CDR3 reads CASSSYPGGNTEAFF. The CDR3 DNA is TGTGCCAGCAGCTCCTATCCAGGGGGAAACACTGAAGCTTTCTTT.

This clone was seen only once. CDR3 residues: CASSSGDTEAFF. The CDR3 coding sequence is TGTGCCAGCAGTTCCGGGGACACTGAAGCTTTCTTT. The J gene is TRBJ1-1, the V gene TRBV6-6; D remains unclear. The CDR3 has 12 amino acids. Germline CDR1 MNHNY, CDR2 SVGAGI (reference sequence). With 4 bases removed from V and 3 bases from J, the gap between germline ends came to 6 bases.

The chain joins TRBV2 to TRBJ2-4; D is uncertain. This CDR3 is 16 amino acids long. Trimming removed 4 bases from V and 0 bases from J, with 13 bases in between. In germline, CDR1 is SNHLY, CDR2 FYNNEI. The CDR3 loop reads CASSAEDMGAKNIQYF. CDR3 DNA: TGTGCCAGCAGTGCCGAGGATATGGGAGCCAAAAACATTCAGTACTTC.

The chain uses TRBV27 and TRBJ1-1; 10 bases agree with TRBD1. Trimming at V came to 8 bases and at J to 0 bases, leaving 9 bases not matched to a gene. Germline-derived CDR1 and CDR2 are MNHEY and SMNVEV (reference sequence). The CDR3 spans 16 residues. The CDR3 spells CASQSGTGAMNTEAFF. CDR3 DNA: TGTGCCAGCCAATCCGGGACAGGGGCTATGAACACTGAAGCTTTCTTT.

This clone was seen more than once but under ten times. CDR3 DNA: TGTGCCAGCAGCTTAGGGGGGGCTATCGAAAAACTGTTTTTT. As protein: CASSLGGAIEKLFF. This sequence joins TRBV7-9 and TRBJ1-4; possibly TRBD1 for D (6 bases). The germline gives CDR1 SEHNR, CDR2 FQNEAQ (reference sequence). V was trimmed by 1 base and J by 8 bases, leaving 11 bases between them. This CDR3 is 14 amino acids long.

The chain links TRBV9 to TRBJ2-5; TRBD2 matches at 12 bases. TRBJ2-7 matches the DNA end more closely, so the J call is doubtful. This CDR3 has 16 residues. Germline V gene data show CDR1 as SGDLS and CDR2 as YYNGEE. CDR3 in amino acids: CASSVGGLAGLYEQYF. The CDR3 DNA reads TGTGCCAGCAGCGTAGGGGGACTAGCGGGTCTCTACGAGCAGTACTTC.

This chain links TRBV4-1 with TRBJ2-7; 8 bases align to TRBD1. This CDR3 contains 15 residues. Trimming took 0 bases from V and 2 from J; bases not matched to a gene: 3. The V gene's germline CDR1 is MGHRA and CDR2 YSYEKL. The chain's CDR3 is CASSQEWTGPYEQYF. In DNA, the CDR3 is TGCGCCAGCAGCCAAGAATGGACAGGGCCCTACGAGCAGTACTTC.

The chain links TRBV2 to TRBJ2-4; TRBD2 aligns across 7 bases. Germline V gene sequence: CDR1 SNHLY, CDR2 FYNNEI. The trim removed 2 bases at V and 7 bases at J, leaving 14 bases unmatched. The CDR3 sequence is 17 residues long. This CDR3 is CASSESGTPFRGNIQYF. The DNA for the CDR3 is TGTGCCAGCAGTGAAAGCGGGACTCCCTTTCGGGGGAACATTCAGTACTTC.

The chain is built from TRBV28 and TRBJ1-6; maybe TRBD1 (5 bases). The CDR3 is 14 amino acids. In germline, CDR1 is MDHEN, CDR2 SYDVKM. V was trimmed by 1 base and J by 7 bases, leaving 8 bases between them. Here the CDR3 DNA reads TGTGCCAGCAGTTTATACAGGAGAAATTCACCCCTCCACTTT. This codes for CASSLYRRNSPLHF.

The rearrangement joins TRBV11-2 to TRBJ2-5; 9 positions match TRBD2. Germline loops: CDR1 SGHAT, CDR2 FQNNGV. This CDR3 comprises 16 residues. J lost 5 bases, V lost 0 bases, and 7 bases had no gene match. The CDR3 reads CASSLDRGGAPETQYF. DNA of the CDR3: TGTGCCAGCAGCTTAGATCGCGGGGGGGCCCCTGAGACCCAGTACTTC.

This chain connects TRBV10-3 to TRBJ2-7; 12 positions agree with TRBD1. Per germline, CDR1 ENHRY and CDR2 SYGVKD. The CDR3 has 13 residues. Losses at the gene ends were 8 bases for V and 5 bases for J; bases not matched to a gene: 4. The CDR3 region has the DNA TGTGCCATCTGGGGACAGGGGGCTAACGAGCAGTACTTC. Protein sequence: CAIWGQGANEQYF.

The V call is TRBV6-6, the J call TRBJ2-3; the match to TRBD1 covers 9 bases. V was clipped by 2 bases and J by 4 bases; unmatched bases: 4. Germline CDR1 reads MNHNY; CDR2 reads SVGAGI (reference sequence). CDR3 length equals 15 residues. CDR3 region: CASSYRGTGPDTQYF. CDR3 nucleotides: TGTGCCAGCAGTTACCGGGGGACAGGGCCAGATACGCAGTATTTT.

J is TRBJ2-3 and V is TRBV19, with 7 bases fitting TRBD1. The CDR3 length is 17 residues. V trimming: 3 bases; J trimming: 6 bases; junction bases outside the gene matches: 15. Germline-derived CDR1 and CDR2 are LNHDA and SQIVND (reference sequence). The CDR3 nucleotides read TGTGCCAGTAGTATGTACTCCGGGACCCAGGGGGTGGATACGCAGTATTTT. Protein sequence: CASSMYSGTQGVDTQYF.

The chain joins TRBV7-9 to TRBJ2-1; 8 positions match TRBD1. The V gene's germline CDR1 is SEHNR and CDR2 FQNEAQ (reference sequence). The CDR3 totals 15 residues. Unmatched junction bases numbered 9, after V lost 6 bases and J lost 5 bases. The CDR3 is CASRPQGAVDNEQFF. CDR3 bases: TGTGCCAGCAGACCCCAGGGGGCAGTGGACAATGAGCAGTTCTTC. Full variable domain (missing parts from reference TRBV7-9 and TRBJ2-1): DTGVSQNPRHKITKRGQNVTFRCDPISEHNRLYWYRQTLGQGPEFLTYFQNEAQLEKSRLLSDRFSAERPKGSFSTLEIQRTEQGDSAMYLCASRPQGAVDNEQFFGPGTRLTVL.

The genes are TRBV7-8 and TRBJ2-7; 7 bases are a match to TRBD1. CDR1 and CDR2 from the germline V gene are SGHVS and FQNEAQ. The CDR3 has 14 amino acids. With V trimmed by 3 bases and J by 4 bases, 6 bases remained unmatched. The CDR3 sequence is CASSLFDRVYEQYF. The CDR3 DNA reads TGTGCCAGCAGCTTGTTTGACAGGGTTTACGAGCAGTACTTC.

The J gene is TRBJ2-3, the V gene TRBV5-1; 7 nucleotides align to TRBD1. The junction had 8 bases not matched to a gene; V was cut back by 3 bases and J by 4 bases. Per the germline V gene, CDR1 is SGHRS and CDR2 is YFSETQ. There are 15 residues in the CDR3. The CDR3 spells CASSSRDSLADTQYF. CDR3 nucleotides: TGCGCCAGCAGCTCGAGGGACAGCCTCGCAGATACGCAGTATTTT.

The chain combines TRBV6-6 with TRBJ1-1; D is uncertain. There are 12 residues in the CDR3. Germline CDR1 reads MNHNY; CDR2 reads SVGAGI (reference sequence). V dropped 0 bases and J dropped 7 bases, with 6 bases sitting between them. As DNA, the CDR3 is TGTGCCAGCAGTTACTCATGGAGTGAAGCTTTCTTT. This translates into CASSYSWSEAFF.

This clone came up a few times. The V call is TRBV18, the J call TRBJ2-1; TRBD1 aligns across 7 bases. The length of the CDR3 is 14 residues. V gave up 3 bases and J gave up 8 bases; unmatched junction bases: 7. From germline, CDR1 is KGHSH and CDR2 LQKENI. Written as DNA, the CDR3 is TGTGCCAGCTCACCGGTCGGCAGGGGGTATGAGCAGTTCTTC. Its translation: CASSPVGRGYEQFF. The full variable domain, its missing parts supplied by reference TRBV18 and TRBJ2-1, is NAGVMQNPRHLVRRRGQEARLRCSPMKGHSHVYWYRQLPEEGLKFMVYLQKENIIDESGMPKERFSAEFPKEGPSILRIQQVVRGDSAAYFCASSPVGRGYEQFFGPGTRLTVL.

This rearrangement joins TRBV6-1 to TRBJ1-5; D is undetermined. V lost 6 bases and J 5 bases, leaving 8 bases between the germline ends. CDR3 length equals 12 residues. CDR1 is MNHNS and CDR2 is SASEGT in the germline V gene. Written as DNA, the CDR3 is TGTGCCAGCAGCGACCCGTATCAGCCCCAGCATTTT. This translates into CASSDPYQPQHF.

The chain uses TRBV6-6 and TRBJ2-1, with 8 bases aligning to TRBD2. Germline trimming cut 6 bases from V and 4 bases from J; bases unmatched to any gene: 5. The CDR3 consists of 14 residues. Germline CDR1 is MNHNY and CDR2 is SVGAGI (reference sequence). The CDR3 here is CASRSGGAYNEQFF. The CDR3 nucleotides are TGTGCCAGCAGGAGCGGGGGTGCTTACAATGAGCAGTTCTTC.

The chain is built from TRBV7-9 and TRBJ2-7; D is unclear. Germline lookup yields CDR1 SEHNR and CDR2 FQNEAQ (reference sequence). CDR3 length: 14 residues. The V gene lost 5 bases and the J gene lost 2 bases, with 13 bases spanning the gap. CDR3 region: CASSNRHATYEQYF. The DNA for the CDR3 is TGTGCCAGCAGCAACAGACATGCTACCTACGAGCAGTACTTC.

This sequence joins TRBV6-5 and TRBJ2-7, with D possibly being TRBD1 (6 bases). V lost 2 bases to trimming and J lost 6 bases, with 11 bases between them. Germline loops: CDR1 MNHEY, CDR2 SVGAGI. The CDR3 spans 13 residues. CDR3 DNA sequence: TGTGCCAGCAGTTACAACAGGGAAGGCGAGCAGTACTTC. It is translated as CASSYNREGEQYF.

The chain uses TRBV23-1 and TRBJ1-2; D uncertain. TRBV23-1 is sorted into the ORF group, with uncertain function. The CDR3 sequence is 18 residues long. The V and J ends lost 2 bases and 4 bases respectively, with 23 bases between them. This chain's CDR3 is CASSQPHQDPGASYGYTF. The CDR3 DNA follows: TGCGCCAGCAGTCAACCCCACCAAGACCCCGGTGCGAGCTATGGCTACACCTTC.

The chain recombines TRBV7-2 with TRBJ1-1, with D perhaps TRBD1 (6 bases). This CDR3 is built from 16 residues. V lost 2 bases and J lost 0, with 13 bases in between. Germline V lookup: CDR1 SGHTA, CDR2 FQGNSA. Here the CDR3 DNA reads TGTGCCAGCAGCTTATGGGGGGCCCAACTGAACACTGAAGCTTTCTTT. The encoded protein is CASSLWGAQLNTEAFF.

The table lists this clone with a count of one. This sequence joins TRBV5-1 and TRBJ1-1; TRBD1 is a possible D gene (6 bases). The CDR3 extends over 13 amino acids. Between the trimmed V and J ends, which lost 7 bases and 1 base, there was a span of 11 bases. Germline V gene sequence: CDR1 SGHRS, CDR2 YFSETQ. The DNA of the CDR3 is TGCGCCAGCGAGGGAGGGGGGAACACTGAAGCTTTCTTT. This codes for CASEGGGNTEAFF.

This clone was seen a few times. The chain links TRBV18 to TRBJ2-7, with D perhaps matching TRBD1 (5 bases). Germline V CDR1 and CDR2: KGHSH, LQKENI. The CDR3 consists of 16 residues. The ends were cut back, 3 bases at V and 2 bases at J, with 17 bases in the middle. The CDR3 nucleotides are TGTGCCAGCTCACCGATTACGACAGTTGGAACCTACGAGCAGTACTTC. Its protein product is CASSPITTVGTYEQYF.

The V call is TRBV5-1, the J call TRBJ2-5; 7 positions match TRBD1. The tail of the sequence fits TRBJ2-7 better, so the J call may be wrong. The CDR3 spans 13 residues. CDR1 is SGHRS and CDR2 is YFSETQ in the germline V gene. In DNA form, the CDR3 reads TGCGCCAGCAGCTTGGAAGGGGGCGACGAGCAGTACTTC. Protein product: CASSLEGGDEQYF.